This T cell receptor (beta chain) was sequenced during a study of a mutant IDH1 vaccine in newly diagnosed glioma. Overall study context: The sex distribution of treated patients was approximately 62% male and 37.5% female, with a mean age of roughly 40 years.

This clone rates as medium-sized (0.01 to 0.1%). Its antigen is unidentified. Sequencing was performed with immunoSEQ multiplex PCR; in TCRdb, only in-frame clones are kept and a portion is missing. The table lists 30,000 to 40,000 clones, over 75% of them singletons. General study points: It was 80% to 95% of patients that developed vaccine-induced immune responses. Top-clonotype changes in peripheral T cells seemed unrelated to pseudoprogression.

As for time point: week 47, end of study. Every vaccine dose comprised 300 ug of mutant IDH1 20-mer peptide plus topical imiquimod. Patients had eight vaccinations, in weeks 1, 3, 5, 7, 11, 15, 19 and 23. Source: PBMCs, taken from a glioma patient whose treatment included an IDH1 peptide vaccine. The receptor was derived from a woman aged 40 to 55 with glioma.

In DNA form, the CDR3 reads TGTGCCAGCAGTTATTACAGGGGGGCCAACGTCCTGACTTTC. Amino acid sequence: CASSYYRGANVLTF. This chain links TRBV6-6 with TRBJ2-6; a weak D match, TRBD1 (5 bases). V lost 3 bases and J lost 4, with 7 bases in between. CDR1 MNHNY and CDR2 SVGAGI come from the germline V gene (reference sequence). This CDR3 is built from 14 residues.